This T cell receptor beta chain was observed in a study of vaccination effects on CD4 cells after COVID-19 (dated by TCRdb to between 2020 and 2023). At the level of the whole study: Post-vaccine samples across the study were collected a median of 72 days after the second dose, with a range of 14 to 241. The study compared SARS-CoV-2 spike-specific CD4+ TCR repertoires before and after mRNA vaccination in COVID-19 convalescent patients and infection-naive vaccine recipients. A total of some eleven COVID-19 convalescent patients and several SARS-CoV-2-naive healthy vaccine recipients were included in the full study. Cultures from other donors in the study were sequenced with the Oncomine TCR Beta short-read assay on an Illumina iSeq 100. On the study overall, not on this receptor specifically: Both infection-induced and vaccine-induced clones contracted markedly at late post-vaccination timepoints, which is consistent with waning T cell responses. The study was limited by a small number of convalescent patients, and early post-infection timepoints were lacking. Among healthy vaccine recipients, nearly all vaccine-induced clones were SARS-CoV-2 mono-reactive, and just 1 of 255 was cross-reactive with common cold coronaviruses.

Concerning this clone itself: Its antigen remains unidentified. No quality values exist for individual bases; no much larger clone is one base distant.

V is cut back by 7 bases and J by 5 bases, with 10 bases in the junction unmatched. Looking up the germline V gene yields CDR1 MNHEY and CDR2 SVGAGI. The CDR3 runs 14 amino acids, cysteine and phenylalanine included. Solely the CDR3 DNA is kept, with 42 bases framed from the first base. In the ViraFEST assay, PBMC were stimulated with viral peptide pools, and antigen-specific CD4+ T cell clonotypes were then identified by expansion using TCR sequencing. After around eleven days of culture, CD4+ T cells were isolated with the EasySep CD4+ T cell isolation kit. Each participant got two doses of an mRNA SARS-CoV-2 vaccine, either BNT162b2 or mRNA-1273. The absence of prior SARS-CoV-2 infection in healthy vaccine recipients was confirmed by negative nucleocapsid antibodies before and after vaccination. A few million PBMC per well were cultured with approximately 10 ug/ml peptides in IMDM containing around 4.6% human AB serum, roughly 10 IU/ml IL-2 and gentamicin. On days 3 and 7, half of the culture medium was replaced with fresh IL-2-containing medium. Each peptide stimulation condition was cultured in triplicate wells unless otherwise noted. Using Ficoll-Paque Plus gradient centrifugation, PBMC were separated from whole blood and then either used fresh or cryopreserved at -140C. The spike proteins of SARS-CoV-2 and of the common cold coronaviruses HCoV-NL63, HCoV-OC43 and HCoV-229E were spanned by overlapping peptide pools. The QIAamp micro DNA kit was used to extract genomic DNA from the cultured CD4+ T cells.

Library construction relied on the immunoSEQ multiplex PCR assay. TCR beta CDR3 sequencing was performed on DNA from the cultured, isolated CD4+ T cells. As for the authors' bioinformatics: Non-productive TCR sequences were discarded, and reads were trimmed to the CDR3 region, with only CDR3s of 7 or more amino acids retained. Antigen-specific clonotypes were identified with the MANAFEST web app by comparing expansion in peptide wells against reference cultures. Positive clones required FDR<0.05 expansion versus reference and all other wells, odds ratio above 5, and frequency above 0.1% in two replicate wells. A clonotype was defined as cross-reactive if the clonotype was significantly expanded both in SARS-CoV-2 spike wells and in at least one common cold coronavirus spike condition. Using the stringdist R package, CDR3 similarity was measured by Levenshtein distance, and unrooted trees were constructed with ape in R 3.6.1. TCRdb took this table from immuneACCESS and kept in-frame rearrangements with V and J called. Such tables lack part of the clones; where checked against another copy, unresolved V genes explain under half of the gap, and the rest is unexplained. From that table come the V and J calls and clone size; the DNA was used to work out D and trimming. The sample data list more than 20,000 clones, and more than 70% of these were observed just once. In total, the top ten clones hold approximately 10% of the sample.

The sample was CD4+ T cells from PBMCs cultured with HCoV-229E spike peptides, taken after COVID-19 vaccination. The cell subset or site label for this specimen denotes: HCoV-229E spike overlapping peptide pool stimulation. This receptor was identified in a human donor who received a COVID-19 vaccine. This chain joins TRBV6-5 to TRBJ2-5, with TRBD1 identical over 7 junction bases. The CDR3 region reads CASMKRGRRETQYF. The DNA sequence is TGTGCCAGCATGAAGAGGGGGCGCCGTGAGACCCAGTACTTC.